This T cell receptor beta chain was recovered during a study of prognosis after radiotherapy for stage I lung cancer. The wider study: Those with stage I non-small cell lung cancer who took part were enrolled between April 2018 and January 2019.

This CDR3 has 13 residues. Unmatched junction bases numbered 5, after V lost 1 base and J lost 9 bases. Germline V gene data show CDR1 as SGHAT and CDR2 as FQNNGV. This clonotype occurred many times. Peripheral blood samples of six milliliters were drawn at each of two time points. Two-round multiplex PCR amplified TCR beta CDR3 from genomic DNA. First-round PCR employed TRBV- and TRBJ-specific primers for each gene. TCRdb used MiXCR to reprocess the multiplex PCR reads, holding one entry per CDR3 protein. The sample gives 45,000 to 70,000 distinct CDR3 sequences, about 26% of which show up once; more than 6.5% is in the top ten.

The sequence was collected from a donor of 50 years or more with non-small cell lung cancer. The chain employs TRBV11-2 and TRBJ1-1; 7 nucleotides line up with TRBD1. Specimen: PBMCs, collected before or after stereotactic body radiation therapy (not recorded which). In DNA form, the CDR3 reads TGTGCCAGCAGCTTAGCCGAGGACAGGAAAGCTTTCTTT. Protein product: CASSLAEDRKAFF.